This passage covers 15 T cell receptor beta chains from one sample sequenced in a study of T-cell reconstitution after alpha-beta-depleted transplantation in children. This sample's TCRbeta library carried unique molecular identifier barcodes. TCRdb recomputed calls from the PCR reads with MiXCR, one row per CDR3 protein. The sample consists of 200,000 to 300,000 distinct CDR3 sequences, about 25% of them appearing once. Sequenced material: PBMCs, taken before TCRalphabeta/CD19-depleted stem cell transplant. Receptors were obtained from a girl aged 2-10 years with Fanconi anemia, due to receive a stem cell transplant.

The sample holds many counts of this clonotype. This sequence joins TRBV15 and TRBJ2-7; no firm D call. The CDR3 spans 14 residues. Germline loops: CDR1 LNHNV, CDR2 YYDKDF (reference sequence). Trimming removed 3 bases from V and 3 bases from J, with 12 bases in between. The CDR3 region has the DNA TGTGCCACCAGCAGTCTCAATAGCATCTACGAGCAGTACTTC. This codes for CATSSLNSIYEQYF.

The CDR3 coding sequence is TGCAGCGTTGAAGATAGGCCCAGGGGCGGCTCTGGGGCCAACGTCCTGACTTTC. Translation gives CSVEDRPRGGSGANVLTF. J is TRBJ2-6 and V is TRBV29-1, with a possible D match to TRBD1 (6 bases). CDR3 length: 18 residues. V was trimmed by 0 bases and J by 0 bases, leaving 15 bases between them. The germline gives CDR1 SQVTM, CDR2 ANQGSEA. Full variable domain (outside the CDR3, taken from reference TRBV29-1 and TRBJ2-6): SAVISQKPSRDICQRGTSLTIQCQVDSQVTMMFWYRQQPGQSLTLIATANQGSEATYESGFVIDKFPISRPNLTFSTLTVSNMSPEDSSIYLCSVEDRPRGGSGANVLTFGAGSRLTVL.

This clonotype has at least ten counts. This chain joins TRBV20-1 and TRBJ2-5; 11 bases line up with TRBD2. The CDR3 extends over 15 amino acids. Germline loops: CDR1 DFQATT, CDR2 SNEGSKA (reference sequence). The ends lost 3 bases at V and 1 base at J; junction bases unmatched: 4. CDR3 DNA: TGCAGTGCTAGCCAACTAGCGGGGGTCCAAGAGACCCAGTACTTC. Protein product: CSASQLAGVQETQYF.

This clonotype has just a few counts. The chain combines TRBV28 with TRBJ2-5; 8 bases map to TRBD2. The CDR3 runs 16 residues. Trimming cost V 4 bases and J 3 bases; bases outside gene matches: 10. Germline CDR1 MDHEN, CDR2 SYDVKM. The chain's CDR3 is CASSYPGGEVEETQYF. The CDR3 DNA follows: TGTGCCAGCAGTTACCCGGGAGGGGAGGTTGAAGAGACCCAGTACTTC. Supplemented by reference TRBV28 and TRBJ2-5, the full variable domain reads DVKVTQSSRYLVKRTGEKVFLECVQDMDHENMFWYRQDPGLGLRLIYFSYDVKMKEKGDIPEGYSVSREKKERFSLILESASTNQTSMYLCASSYPGGEVEETQYFGPGTRLLVL.

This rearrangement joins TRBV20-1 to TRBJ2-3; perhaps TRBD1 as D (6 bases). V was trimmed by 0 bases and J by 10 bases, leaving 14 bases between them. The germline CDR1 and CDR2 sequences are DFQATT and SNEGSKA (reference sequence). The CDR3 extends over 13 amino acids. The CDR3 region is CSARDVGGESQYF. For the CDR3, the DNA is TGCAGTGCTAGAGATGTTGGGGGCGAGTCGCAGTATTTT.

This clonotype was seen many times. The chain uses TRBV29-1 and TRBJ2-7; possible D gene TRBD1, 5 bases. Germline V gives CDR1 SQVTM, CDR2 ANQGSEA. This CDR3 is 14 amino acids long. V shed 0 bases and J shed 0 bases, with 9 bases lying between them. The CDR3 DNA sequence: TGCAGCGTTGAAGATGTCCAGGGCTCCTACGAGCAGTACTTC. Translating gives CSVEDVQGSYEQYF.

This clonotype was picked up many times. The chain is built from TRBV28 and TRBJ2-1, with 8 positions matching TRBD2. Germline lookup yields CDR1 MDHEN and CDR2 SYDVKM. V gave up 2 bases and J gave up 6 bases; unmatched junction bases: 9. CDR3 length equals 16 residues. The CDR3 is CASSLEIGTSFNEQFF. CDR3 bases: TGTGCCAGCAGTTTAGAAATCGGGACTAGTTTCAATGAGCAGTTCTTC. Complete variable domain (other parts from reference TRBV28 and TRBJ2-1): DVKVTQSSRYLVKRTGEKVFLECVQDMDHENMFWYRQDPGLGLRLIYFSYDVKMKEKGDIPEGYSVSREKKERFSLILESASTNQTSMYLCASSLEIGTSFNEQFFGPGTRLTVL.

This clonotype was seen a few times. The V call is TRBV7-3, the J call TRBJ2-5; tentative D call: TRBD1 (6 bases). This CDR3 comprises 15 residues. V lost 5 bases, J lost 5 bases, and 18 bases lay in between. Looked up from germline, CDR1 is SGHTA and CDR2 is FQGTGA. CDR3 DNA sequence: TGTGCCAGCAGCGAGACGGGACACCCGAGTGAGACCCAGTACTTC. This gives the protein CASSETGHPSETQYF.

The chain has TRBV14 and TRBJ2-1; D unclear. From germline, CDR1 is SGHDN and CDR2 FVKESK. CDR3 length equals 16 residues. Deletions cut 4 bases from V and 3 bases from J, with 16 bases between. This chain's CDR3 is CASSRLSGGFYNEQFF. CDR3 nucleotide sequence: TGTGCCAGCAGCCGCCTATCTGGCGGTTTCTACAATGAGCAGTTCTTC.

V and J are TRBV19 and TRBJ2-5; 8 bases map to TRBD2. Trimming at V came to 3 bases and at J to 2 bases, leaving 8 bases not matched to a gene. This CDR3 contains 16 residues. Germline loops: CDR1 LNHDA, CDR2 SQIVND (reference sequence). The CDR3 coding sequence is TGTGCCAGTAGTATTATGGCGAGCGGGGGACAAGAGACCCAGTACTTC. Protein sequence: CASSIMASGGQETQYF.

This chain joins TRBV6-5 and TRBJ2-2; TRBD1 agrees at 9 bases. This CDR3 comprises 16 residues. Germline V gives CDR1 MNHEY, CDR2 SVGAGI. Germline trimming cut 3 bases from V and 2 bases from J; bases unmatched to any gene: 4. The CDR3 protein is CASSYLGQGNTGELFF. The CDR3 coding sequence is TGTGCCAGCAGTTATTTGGGACAGGGTAACACCGGGGAGCTGTTTTTT.

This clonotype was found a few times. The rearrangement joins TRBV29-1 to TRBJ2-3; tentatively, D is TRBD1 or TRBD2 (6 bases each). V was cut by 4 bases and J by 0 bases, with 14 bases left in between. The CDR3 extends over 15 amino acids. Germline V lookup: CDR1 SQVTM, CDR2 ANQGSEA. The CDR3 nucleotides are TGCAGCGTTGCCGTCGGGGGCGCAAGCACAGATACGCAGTATTTT. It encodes CSVAVGGASTDTQYF.

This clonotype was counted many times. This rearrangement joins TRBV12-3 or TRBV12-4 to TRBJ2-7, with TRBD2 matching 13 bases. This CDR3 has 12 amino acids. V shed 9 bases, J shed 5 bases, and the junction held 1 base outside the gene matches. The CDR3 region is CASGLAGDEQYF. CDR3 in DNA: TGTGCCAGTGGACTAGCGGGAGACGAGCAGTACTTC.

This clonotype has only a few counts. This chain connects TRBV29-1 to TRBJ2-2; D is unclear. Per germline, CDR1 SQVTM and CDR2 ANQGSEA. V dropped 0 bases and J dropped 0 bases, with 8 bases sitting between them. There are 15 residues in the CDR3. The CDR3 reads CSVEDLGSNTGELFF. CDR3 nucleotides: TGCAGCGTTGAAGATCTAGGGTCGAACACCGGGGAGCTGTTTTTT.

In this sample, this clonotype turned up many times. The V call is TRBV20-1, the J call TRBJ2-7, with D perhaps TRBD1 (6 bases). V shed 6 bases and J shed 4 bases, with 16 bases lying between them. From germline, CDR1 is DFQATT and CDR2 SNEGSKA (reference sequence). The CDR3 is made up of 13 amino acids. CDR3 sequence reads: CSAQTGGRYEQYF. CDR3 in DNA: TGCAGTGCCCAGACAGGTGGAAGGTACGAGCAGTACTTC.